This T cell receptor (beta chain) is from a study of T cell changes during pregnancy in multiple sclerosis. Measured with immunoSEQ multiplex PCR; TCRdb has only the in-frame clones, and not every one. The table includes approximately 30,000 clones, around 90% detected once. V lost 5 bases and J lost 6, with 16 bases in between. The germline gives CDR1 SGHNT, CDR2 YENEEA. CDR3 length: 14 amino acids. The TCR comes from a female donor with multiple sclerosis, enrolled in a pregnancy study. The sequenced sample was CD8+ T cells from peripheral blood mononuclear cells, obtained after pregnancy. The chain couples TRBV11-3 to TRBJ1-1, with no clear D. The CDR3 nucleotides read TGTGCCAGCAGCCCCCGGGGTGTAGAAGCTGAAGCTTTCTTT. Encoded protein: CASSPRGVEAEAFF.